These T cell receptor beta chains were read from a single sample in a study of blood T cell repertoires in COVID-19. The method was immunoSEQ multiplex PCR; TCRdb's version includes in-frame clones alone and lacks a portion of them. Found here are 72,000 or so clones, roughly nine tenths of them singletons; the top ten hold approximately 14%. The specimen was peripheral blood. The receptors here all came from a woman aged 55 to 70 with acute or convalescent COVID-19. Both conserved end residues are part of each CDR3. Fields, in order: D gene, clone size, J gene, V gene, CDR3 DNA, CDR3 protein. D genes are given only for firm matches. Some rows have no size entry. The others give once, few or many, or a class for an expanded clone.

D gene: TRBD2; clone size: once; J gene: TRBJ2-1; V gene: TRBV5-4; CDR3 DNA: TGTGCCAGCAGGTGGGGGGGAAATTACAATGAGCAGTTCTTC; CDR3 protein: CASRWGGNYNEQFF
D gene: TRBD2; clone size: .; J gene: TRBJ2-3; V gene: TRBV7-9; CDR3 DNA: TGTGCCAGCAGCCGAACTCTAGCGGCTAGCACAGATACGCAGTATTTT; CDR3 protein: CASSRTLAASTDTQYF
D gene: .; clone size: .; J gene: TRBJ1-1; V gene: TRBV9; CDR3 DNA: TGTGCCAGCAGCGTAGACGCAGGGGCGCACACTGAAGCTTTCTTT; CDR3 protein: CASSVDAGAHTEAFF
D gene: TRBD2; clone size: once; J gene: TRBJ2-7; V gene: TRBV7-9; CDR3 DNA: TGTGCCAGCAGCACTAGCGGGGGCTACGAGCAGTACTTC; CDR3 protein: CASSTSGGYEQYF
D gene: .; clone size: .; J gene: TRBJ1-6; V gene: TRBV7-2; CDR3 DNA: TGTGCCAGCAGCTCATTCCTCGGTAATTCACCCCTCCACTTT; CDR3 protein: CASSSFLGNSPLHF
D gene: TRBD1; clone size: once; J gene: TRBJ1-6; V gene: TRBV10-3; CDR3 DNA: TGTGCCATCAGTCACGGACAGGGGAGGAATTCACCCCTCCACTTT; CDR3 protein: CAISHGQGRNSPLHF
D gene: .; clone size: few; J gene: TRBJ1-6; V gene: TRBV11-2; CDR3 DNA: TGTGCCAGCAGCATCCAGGGTCTTGGGGATTCACCCCTCCACTTT; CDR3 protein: CASSIQGLGDSPLHF
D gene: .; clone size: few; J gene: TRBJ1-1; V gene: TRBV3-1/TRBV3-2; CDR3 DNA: TGTGCCAGCAGCCCCACACACGCGAACACTGAAGCTTTCTTT; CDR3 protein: CASSPTHANTEAFF
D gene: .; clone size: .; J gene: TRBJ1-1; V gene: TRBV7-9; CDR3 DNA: TGTGCCAGCAGCCTAATCGAGGGCTCTGAAGCTTTCTTT; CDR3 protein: CASSLIEGSEAFF
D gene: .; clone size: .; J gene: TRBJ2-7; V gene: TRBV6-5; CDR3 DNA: TGTGCCAGCAGTTACTTGGAGGGATCCTACGAGCAGTACTTC; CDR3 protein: CASSYLEGSYEQYF
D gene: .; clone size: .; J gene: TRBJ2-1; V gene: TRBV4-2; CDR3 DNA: TGTGCCAGCAGCCACCTAACCGAACTCTCCTACAATGAGCAGTTCTTC; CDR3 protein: CASSHLTELSYNEQFF
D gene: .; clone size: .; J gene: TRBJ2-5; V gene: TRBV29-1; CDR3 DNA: TGCAGCGTCGTGGGGGCAGTGCAAGAGACCCAGTACTTC; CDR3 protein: CSVVGAVQETQYF
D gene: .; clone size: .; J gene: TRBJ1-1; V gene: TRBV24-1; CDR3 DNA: TGTGCCACCAGTGACCGGGACACTGAAGCTTTCTTT; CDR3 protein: CATSDRDTEAFF
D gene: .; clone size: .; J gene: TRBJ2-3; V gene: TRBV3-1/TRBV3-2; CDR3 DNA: TGTGCCAGCAGCTCCACCGGGACTCCCGGGGGTACGCAGTATTTT; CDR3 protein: CASSSTGTPGGTQYF
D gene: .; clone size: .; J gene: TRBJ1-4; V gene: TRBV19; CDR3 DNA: TGTGCCAGTAGTATCAGTACAACTAATGAAAAACTGTTTTTT; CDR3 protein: CASSISTTNEKLFF
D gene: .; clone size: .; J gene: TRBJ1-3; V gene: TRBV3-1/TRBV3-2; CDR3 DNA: TGTGCCAGCAGCCAAGTAACAGCGGGTTCTGGAAACACCATATATTTT; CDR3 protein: CASSQVTAGSGNTIYF
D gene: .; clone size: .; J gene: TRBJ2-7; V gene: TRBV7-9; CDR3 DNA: TGTGCCAGCAGCTTGGCAGGGGCGGTCTACGAGCAGTACTTC; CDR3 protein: CASSLAGAVYEQYF
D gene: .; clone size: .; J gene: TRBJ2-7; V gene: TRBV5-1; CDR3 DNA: TGCGCCAGCAGCTCCCCCACGGACGAGCAGTACTTC; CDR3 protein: CASSSPTDEQYF
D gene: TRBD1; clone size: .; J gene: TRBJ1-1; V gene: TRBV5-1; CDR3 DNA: TGCGCCAGCAGCCCGGGACAGCAGAACACTGAAGCTTTCTTT; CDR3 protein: CASSPGQQNTEAFF
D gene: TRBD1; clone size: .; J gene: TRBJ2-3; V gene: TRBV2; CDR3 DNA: TGTGCCAGCAGTGGCGACAGGGCAAGCACAGATACGCAGTATTTT; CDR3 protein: CASSGDRASTDTQYF
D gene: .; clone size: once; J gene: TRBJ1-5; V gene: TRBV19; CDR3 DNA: TGTGCCAGTAGTATAGGCCTACAGGCGAATCAGCCCCAGCATTTT; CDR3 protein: CASSIGLQANQPQHF
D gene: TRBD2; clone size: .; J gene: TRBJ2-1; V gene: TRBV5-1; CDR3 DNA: TGCGCCAGCAGCTTGGCACTAGCGGGGGGCAATGAGCAGTTCTTC; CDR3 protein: CASSLALAGGNEQFF
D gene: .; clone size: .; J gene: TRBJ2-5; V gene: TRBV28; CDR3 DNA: TGTGCCAGCAGCTCTATTCAAGGGGATGGGACCCAGTACTTC; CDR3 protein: CASSSIQGDGTQYF
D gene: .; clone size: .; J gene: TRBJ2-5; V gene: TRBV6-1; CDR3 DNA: TGTGCCAGCAGTTCGCGGGACGGTCGGCGGGAGACCCAGTACTTC; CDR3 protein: CASSSRDGRRETQYF
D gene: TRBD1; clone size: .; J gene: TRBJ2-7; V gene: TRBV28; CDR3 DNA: TGTGCCACGAAACCCGGGACAGGGGGGAACTACGAGCAGTACTTC; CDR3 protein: CATKPGTGGNYEQYF
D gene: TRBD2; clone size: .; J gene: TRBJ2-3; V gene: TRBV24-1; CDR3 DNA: TGTGCCACCGGGAGGGATGGGGCAGATACGCAGTATTTT; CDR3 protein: CATGRDGADTQYF
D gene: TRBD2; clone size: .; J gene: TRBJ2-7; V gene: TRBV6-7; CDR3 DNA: TGTGCCAGCAGACCCGGGGGGGTAGCGGGAGGCGAGCAGTACTTC; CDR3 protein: CASRPGGVAGGEQYF
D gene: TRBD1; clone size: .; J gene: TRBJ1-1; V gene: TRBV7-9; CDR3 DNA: TGTGCCAGCTGGCAGGGGGATACTGAAGCTTTCTTT; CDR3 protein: CASWQGDTEAFF
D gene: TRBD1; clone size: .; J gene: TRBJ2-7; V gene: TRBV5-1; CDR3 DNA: TGCGCCAGCAGCCAATTGACAGGGGGCCCCTACGAGCAGTACTTC; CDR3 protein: CASSQLTGGPYEQYF
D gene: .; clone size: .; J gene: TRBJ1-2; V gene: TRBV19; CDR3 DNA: TGTGCCAGTAGTATTCGCGGGGGCTATGGCTACACCTTC; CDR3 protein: CASSIRGGYGYTF
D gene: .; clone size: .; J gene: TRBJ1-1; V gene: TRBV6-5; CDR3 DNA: TGTGCCAGCTCTCGGGGTGGCACTGAAGCTTTCTTT; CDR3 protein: CASSRGGTEAFF
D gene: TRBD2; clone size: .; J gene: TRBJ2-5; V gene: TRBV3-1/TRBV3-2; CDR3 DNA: TGTGCCAGCAGCCAACTAGCGGAACACTTATATGAGACCCAGTACTTC; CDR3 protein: CASSQLAEHLYETQYF
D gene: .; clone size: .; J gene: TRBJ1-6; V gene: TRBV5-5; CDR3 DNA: TGTGCCAGCAGCTTGCCGAGAGACTCCTATAATTCACCCCTCCACTTT; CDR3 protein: CASSLPRDSYNSPLHF
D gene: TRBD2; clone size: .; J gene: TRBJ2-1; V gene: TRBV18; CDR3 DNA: TGTGCCAGCCAACTGAGCGGGGGCGCGTACAATGAGCAGTTCTTC; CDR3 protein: CASQLSGGAYNEQFF
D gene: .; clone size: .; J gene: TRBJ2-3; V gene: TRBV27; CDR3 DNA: TGTGCCAGCAGTAAACCTGGAGGGTTGAGGACAGATACGCAGTATTTT; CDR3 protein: CASSKPGGLRTDTQYF
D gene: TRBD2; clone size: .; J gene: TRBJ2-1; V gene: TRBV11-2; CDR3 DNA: TGTGCCAGCAGCTTAGCCGTCATAGCGGGGGGGGTCAATGAGCAGTTCTTC; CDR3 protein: CASSLAVIAGGVNEQFF
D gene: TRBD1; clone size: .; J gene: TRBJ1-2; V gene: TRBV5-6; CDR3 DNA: TGTGCCAGCAGCTTGTCGGGACAGGGGTTGTATGGCTACACCTTC; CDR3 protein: CASSLSGQGLYGYTF
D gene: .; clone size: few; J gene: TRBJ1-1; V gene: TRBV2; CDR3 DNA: TGTGCCAGCAGTAGTGACAATCGGGGAGTAGCTTTCTTT; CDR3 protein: CASSSDNRGVAFF
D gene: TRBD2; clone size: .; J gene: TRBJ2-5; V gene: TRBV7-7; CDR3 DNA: TGTGCCAGCAGCCTTCTCTTGACTAGCGGGGGCCAAGAGACCCAGTACTTC; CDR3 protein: CASSLLLTSGGQETQYF
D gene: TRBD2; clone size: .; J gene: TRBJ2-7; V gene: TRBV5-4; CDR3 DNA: TGTGCCAGCAGCTTCCGAGGCGGGGGGGCCGGCGAGCAGTACTTC; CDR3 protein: CASSFRGGGAGEQYF
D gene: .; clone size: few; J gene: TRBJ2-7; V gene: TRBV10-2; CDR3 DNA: TGCGCCAGCAGCCTGTCCTACGAGCAGTACTTC; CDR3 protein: CASSLSYEQYF
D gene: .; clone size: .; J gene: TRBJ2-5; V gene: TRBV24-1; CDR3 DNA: TGTGCCACCAGTGATTCAGGGTTTCAAGAGACCCAGTACTTC; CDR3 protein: CATSDSGFQETQYF
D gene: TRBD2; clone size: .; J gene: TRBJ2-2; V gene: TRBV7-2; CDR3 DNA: TGTGCCAGCAGCTTAAGGGCGGGGGCGAACACCGGGGAGCTGTTTTTT; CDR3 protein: CASSLRAGANTGELFF
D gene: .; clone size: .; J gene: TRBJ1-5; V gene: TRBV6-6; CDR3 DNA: TGTGCCAGCAGTCCTCAGCAGCATTTT; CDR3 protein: CASSPQQHF
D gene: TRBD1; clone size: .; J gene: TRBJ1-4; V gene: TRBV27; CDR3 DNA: TGTGCCAGCAGTCTCTTCGGGACAGGGTCTTCGGGAGAAAAACTGTTTTTT; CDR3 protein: CASSLFGTGSSGEKLFF
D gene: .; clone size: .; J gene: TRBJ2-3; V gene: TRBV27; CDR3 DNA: TGTGCCAGCAGTTTAGTTCGTAAAACAGATACGCAGTATTTT; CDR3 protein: CASSLVRKTDTQYF
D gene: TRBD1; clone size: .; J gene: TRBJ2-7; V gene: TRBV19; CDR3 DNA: TGTGCCAGTAGTAAACGTTCGGGACAGGGTGTTTACGAGCAGTACTTC; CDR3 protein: CASSKRSGQGVYEQYF
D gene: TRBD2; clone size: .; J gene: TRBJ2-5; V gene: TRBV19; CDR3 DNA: TGTGCCAGTAGTATGATCTCTGGCGGGGGGGCTGTTCAAGAGACCCAGTACTTC; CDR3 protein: CASSMISGGGAVQETQYF
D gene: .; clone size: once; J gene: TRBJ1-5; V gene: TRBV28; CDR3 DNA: TGTGCCAGCAGTGTATACAGGGTGGGTGGCAATCAGCCCCAGCATTTT; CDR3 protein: CASSVYRVGGNQPQHF
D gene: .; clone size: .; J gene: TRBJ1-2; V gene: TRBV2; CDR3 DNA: TGTGCCAGCATTTCCGGAGCTAACTATGGCTACACCTTC; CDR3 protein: CASISGANYGYTF
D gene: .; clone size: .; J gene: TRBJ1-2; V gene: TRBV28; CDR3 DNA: TGTGCCAGCAGCTCTTATGGCTACACCTTC; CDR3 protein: CASSSYGYTF
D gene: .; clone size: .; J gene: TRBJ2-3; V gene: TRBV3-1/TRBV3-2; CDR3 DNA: TGTGCCAGCAGCCATAAGGGACTTAACACAGATACGCAGTATTTT; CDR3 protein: CASSHKGLNTDTQYF
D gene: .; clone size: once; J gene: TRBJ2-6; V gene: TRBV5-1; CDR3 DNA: TGCGCCAGCAGCTGGACAGCCTCTCTAGGGGCCAACGTCCTGACTTTC; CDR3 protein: CASSWTASLGANVLTF
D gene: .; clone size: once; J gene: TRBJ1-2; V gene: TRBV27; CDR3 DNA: TGTGCCACCTACACTAGGGCCGTCGCTAACTATGGCTACACCTTC; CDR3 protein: CATYTRAVANYGYTF
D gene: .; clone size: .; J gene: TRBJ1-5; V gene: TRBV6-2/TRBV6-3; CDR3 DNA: TGTGCCAGCAGTTACTCGCAGGGTAGCAATCAGCCCCAGCATTTT; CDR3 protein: CASSYSQGSNQPQHF